These 2 T cell receptor beta chains originate from one sample sequenced in a study of cytomegalovirus exposure and HLA in healthy donors. PCR amplification relied on 60 Vbeta primers (plus 13 Jbeta primers). Clones were sequenced by immunoSEQ multiplex PCR, and TCRdb holds only the in-frame ones, with some missing. The sample carries 70,000 to 95,000 clones, 70% to 80% recorded once. Sequencing was done on a sample of PBMCs. The receptors here all came from a woman in her thirties or forties in good health and CMV-seropositive.

This clone was found a few times. The V and J genes are TRBV29-1 and TRBJ1-3; D possibly corresponds to TRBD1 (5 bases). Per germline, CDR1 SQVTM and CDR2 ANQGSEA. This CDR3 is built from 14 residues. The ends were cut back, 6 bases at V and 0 bases at J, with 12 bases in the middle. The CDR3 sequence is CSVGGGSSGNTIYF. CDR3 in DNA: TGCAGCGTCGGGGGGGGGAGCTCTGGAAACACCATATATTTT.

J is TRBJ2-7 and V is TRBV10-2; tentatively, D is TRBD1 (6 bases). This CDR3 comprises 13 residues. From germline, CDR1 is WSHSY and CDR2 SAAADI. Deletions cut 4 bases from V and 4 bases from J, with 11 bases between. DNA for the CDR3: TGCGCCAGCAGTGGCAGGGGATCGTACGAGCAGTACTTC. Translated, it gives CASSGRGSYEQYF.